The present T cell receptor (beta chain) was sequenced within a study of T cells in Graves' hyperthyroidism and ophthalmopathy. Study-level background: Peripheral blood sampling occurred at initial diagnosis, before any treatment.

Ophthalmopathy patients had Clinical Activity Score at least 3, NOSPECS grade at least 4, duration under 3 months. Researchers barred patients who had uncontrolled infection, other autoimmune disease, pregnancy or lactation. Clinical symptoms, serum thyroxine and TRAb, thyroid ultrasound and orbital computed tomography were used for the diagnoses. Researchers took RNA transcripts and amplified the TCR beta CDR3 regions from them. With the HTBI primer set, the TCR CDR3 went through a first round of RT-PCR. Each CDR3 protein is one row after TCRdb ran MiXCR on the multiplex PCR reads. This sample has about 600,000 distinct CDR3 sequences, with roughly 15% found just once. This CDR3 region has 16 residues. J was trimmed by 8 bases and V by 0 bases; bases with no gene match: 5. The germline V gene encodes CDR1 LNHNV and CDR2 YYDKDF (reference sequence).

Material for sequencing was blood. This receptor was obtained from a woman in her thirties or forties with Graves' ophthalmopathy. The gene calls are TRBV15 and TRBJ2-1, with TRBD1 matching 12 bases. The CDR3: CATSRDAGQGADEQFF. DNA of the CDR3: TGTGCCACCAGCAGAGATGCGGGACAGGGGGCCGATGAGCAGTTCTTC.